This T cell receptor (beta chain) was recorded in a study of blood T cell repertoires in COVID-19. The V gene lost 2 bases and the J gene lost 1 base, with 9 bases spanning the gap. Germline CDR1 LNHDA, CDR2 SQIVND (reference sequence). This CDR3 is built from 15 residues. The protocol was immunoSEQ multiplex PCR, while the TCRdb copy is restricted to in-frame clones and leaves out a portion. The profile shows 85,000 to 130,000 clones, just under 85% of them singletons. The chain recombines TRBV19 with TRBJ1-5; D is unresolved. The sample was peripheral blood. The sequence was obtained from a woman of 80 years or more with active or convalescent COVID-19. The CDR3 here is CASSIQQISNQPQHF. The DNA for the CDR3 is TGTGCCAGTAGTATACAACAGATAAGCAATCAGCCCCAGCATTTT.